A selection of T cell receptor beta chains follows, all from one sample in a study of cytomegalovirus exposure and HLA in healthy donors. Measured with immunoSEQ multiplex PCR; TCRdb has only the in-frame clones, and not every one. In the table there are 150,000 to 200,000 clones, about 83% of which are singletons. Sequencing was performed on PBMCs. The receptors come from a girl between 5 and 17 years old in good health and CMV-seropositive. Each CDR3 is given with its conserved first and last residue. D genes are given only for firm matches. Only part of the rows carry a size: once, few, many, or a class if the clone is expanded.

clone size	J gene	V gene	D gene	CDR3 DNA	CDR3 protein
few	TRBJ1-2	TRBV10-3	TRBD1	TGTGCCATCAGTGCCCCGGACAGGCTTAACTATGGCTACACCTTC	CAISAPDRLNYGYTF
-	TRBJ1-1	TRBV11-1	TRBD1	TGTGCCAGCACCATGGACAGGGGAGACACTGAAGCTTTCTTT	CASTMDRGDTEAFF
-	TRBJ1-2	TRBV27	-	TGTGCCAGCAGGGACAGCGATTTCTATGGCTACACCTTC	CASRDSDFYGYTF
-	TRBJ2-1	TRBV25-1	TRBD2	TGTGCCAGCAGTGAATGGAGGACTAGCGGGGTCTACAATGAGCAGTTCTTC	CASSEWRTSGVYNEQFF
few	TRBJ1-1	TRBV7-2	-	TGTGCCAGCAGCTTAGGTGTGGGCTACACTGAAGCTTTCTTT	CASSLGVGYTEAFF
-	TRBJ2-5	TRBV11-3	-	TGTGCCAGCAGCTTAAGGGGCTGGGAGACCCAGTACTTC	CASSLRGWETQYF
-	TRBJ1-1	TRBV15	-	TGTGCCACCAGCAGGCAGCGGCAGAACACTGAAGCTTTCTTT	CATSRQRQNTEAFF
-	TRBJ2-2	TRBV7-6	-	TGTGCCAGCAGCTCCATGGGAGACACCGGGGAGCTGTTTTTT	CASSSMGDTGELFF
-	TRBJ2-2	TRBV4-1	TRBD1	TGCGCCAGCAGCCAAGCCGGGACAGGGGACACCGGGGAGCTGTTTTTT	CASSQAGTGDTGELFF
-	TRBJ1-1	TRBV6-5	-	TGTGCCAGCAGTTTATATCAGGACGGGGGCACTGAAGCTTTCTTT	CASSLYQDGGTEAFF
-	TRBJ1-5	TRBV19	-	TGTGCCAGTACCGACCCGGCAGAGGGTCAGCCCCAGCATTTT	CASTDPAEGQPQHF
-	TRBJ2-7	TRBV5-1	TRBD1	TGCGCCAGCAGCTTGACAGGGGGCTCCCACGAGCAGTACTTC	CASSLTGGSHEQYF
-	TRBJ1-1	TRBV5-1	TRBD1	TGCGCCAGCAGCCAGAGGGGACAGGGGCTTACTGAAGCTTTCTTT	CASSQRGQGLTEAFF
-	TRBJ2-7	TRBV5-4	TRBD1	TGTGCCAGCAGCTTGGGGGCACGAGCCCGCGGGACAGGGCCCTTCGAGCAGTACTTC	CASSLGARARGTGPFEQYF
-	TRBJ1-2	TRBV19	-	TGTGCCAGTGCCGGCCTCCAGGGTCTGGGGAACTATGGCTACACCTTC	CASAGLQGLGNYGYTF
-	TRBJ2-1	TRBV28	-	TGTGCCAGCAGTTTCAACAATGAGCAGTTCTTC	CASSFNNEQFF
-	TRBJ1-1	TRBV7-6	TRBD1	TGTGCCAGCAGCGCGGCCGGGACAGGGAACACTGACGCTTTCTTT	CASSAAGTGNTDAFF
-	TRBJ2-7	TRBV29-1	TRBD2	TGCAGCGTTCGACTAGCCAGGTACGAGCAGTACTTC	CSVRLARYEQYF
-	TRBJ1-6	TRBV4-1	-	TGCGCCAGCAGCCAGCCAGGGAACAATTCACCCCTCCACTTT	CASSQPGNNSPLHF
once	TRBJ1-2	TRBV30	-	TGTGCCTGGTCTTACAGGGACAATGGCTACACCTTC	CAWSYRDNGYTF
few	TRBJ1-6	TRBV30	-	TGTGCCTGGACCCTCCCAGGGCAGTTTAATTCACCCCTCCACTTT	CAWTLPGQFNSPLHF
-	TRBJ1-2	TRBV7-2	-	TGTGCCAGCAGTTCAGAAACCAGGAGGAGGGGTGGCTACACCTTC	CASSSETRRRGGYTF
once	TRBJ2-6	TRBV27	-	TGTGCCAGCAGTATGAGCTCTGGGGCCAACGTCCTGACTTTC	CASSMSSGANVLTF
-	TRBJ2-5	TRBV9	-	TGTGCCAGCAGCGTAGGTGGGGGCAGAAGGGTAGGAGAGACCCAGTACTTC	CASSVGGGRRVGETQYF
-	TRBJ2-3	TRBV9	TRBD2	TGTGCCAGCAGCGCATCCGGGGGGGGGAAAGATACGCAGTATTTT	CASSASGGGKDTQYF
-	TRBJ2-5	TRBV5-4	-	TGTGCCAGCAGCTTGGGAGGGTACCAAGAGACCCAGTACTTC	CASSLGGYQETQYF
-	TRBJ2-7	TRBV9	-	TGTGCCAGCAGCGTAGGGGAGAGCTCCTACGAGCAGTACTTC	CASSVGESSYEQYF
-	TRBJ1-1	TRBV9	-	TGTGCCAGCAGCGTAGATCCCGGGGGGAAGGCTGAAGCTTTCTTT	CASSVDPGGKAEAFF
-	TRBJ1-1	TRBV9	-	TGTGCCAGCAGTCGACAAGGGAACACTGAAGCTTTCTTT	CASSRQGNTEAFF
few	TRBJ2-7	TRBV2	-	TGTGCCAGCGGGGGGGGCCTAGCCGGCTACGAGCAGTACTTC	CASGGGLAGYEQYF
-	TRBJ1-1	TRBV2	TRBD1	TGTGCCAGCATCGAACTCACAGGGGGCGGAACTGAAGCTTTCTTT	CASIELTGGGTEAFF
-	TRBJ2-1	TRBV15	-	TGTGCCACCAGCCACACTCTTGACAGGAATACCTACAATGAGCAGTTCTTC	CATSHTLDRNTYNEQFF
few	TRBJ1-1	TRBV6-6	TRBD1	TGTGCCAGCAGCACACGACAGGGAGGCACTGAAGCTTTCTTT	CASSTRQGGTEAFF
-	TRBJ1-1	TRBV5-1	TRBD1	TGCGCCAGCAGCCGGGACTGGACAGGAGGCAACACTGAAGCTTTCTTT	CASSRDWTGGNTEAFF
once	TRBJ1-5	TRBV7-2	-	TGTGCCAGCAGCTTAAACGGACAGAGCAATCAGCCCCAGCATTTT	CASSLNGQSNQPQHF
once	TRBJ1-4	TRBV5-6	-	TGTGCCAGCAGCGCGGGCGGAGATGAAAAACTGTTTTTT	CASSAGGDEKLFF
-	TRBJ1-5	TRBV10-2	TRBD1	TGCGCCAGCAGCGACCGGGACAGGCCAAGTTACAATCAGCCCCAGCATTTT	CASSDRDRPSYNQPQHF
-	TRBJ2-7	TRBV12-5	-	TGTGCTAGCCAGGGGGGCTTAGAGCAGTACTTC	CASQGGLEQYF
-	TRBJ1-1	TRBV5-5	-	TGTGCCAGCAGCCTAGGGACTCCCAGAACTGAAGCTTTCTTT	CASSLGTPRTEAFF
-	TRBJ2-5	TRBV12-5	-	TGTGCTAGTGGTTGGGTCGGGGAGACCCAGTACTTC	CASGWVGETQYF
-	TRBJ1-6	TRBV6-6	TRBD1	TGTGCCAGCAGTTACCAGGGGGCACCCCTCCACTTT	CASSYQGAPLHF
-	TRBJ2-7	TRBV20-1	-	TGCAGTGCGCCCGGACAGACCGAGCAGTACTTC	CSAPGQTEQYF